The TCR beta chain described here comes from a study of blood T cell repertoires in COVID-19. Enrollees, about 18 to 95 years old, lived in 24 US areas. How the authors handled the data: Amplification of reference gene primers was used by the study to estimate nucleated cell counts. The assay was immunoSEQ multiplex PCR, and TCRdb's table has in-frame clones only and misses some. V and J calls and clone size follow that table, whereas D and trimming were derived from the DNA. The sample shows around 250,000 clones, 80% to 90% of them seen only once. Germline-derived CDR1 and CDR2 are SGHNT and YENEEA. This CDR3 is built from 13 residues. The V end was cut by 1 base, the J end by 5 bases, with 9 bases between.

The sequenced material came from PBMCs or T cells enriched from blood (not recorded which). The rearrangement joins TRBV11-3 to TRBJ2-7; possible D gene TRBD2, 6 bases. This sequence originates from a woman between 45 and 60 years old who had recovered from COVID-19. The CDR3 DNA follows: TGTGCCAGCAGCTTAGGACTAGGGGACGAGCAGTACTTC. Protein sequence: CASSLGLGDEQYF.